This T cell receptor beta chain was identified in a study of T cell clones after liver transplantation. Whole-study context: At least one year of complete immunosuppression withdrawal without enzymes over twice normal defined tolerance.

This table comes from immunoSEQ multiplex PCR, and its TCRdb copy is limited to in-frame clones, with some not included. In the table there are 25,000 to 35,000 clones, just under 95% of which are singletons. Sequencing was performed on CD8+ T cells from blood, taken 12 months after liver transplant. This TCR derives from a human patient who received a liver transplant. A share of the T cells may be of graft donor origin.

Here the CDR3 reads CTSSRPLAGAGELFF. DNA of the CDR3: TGCACCAGCAGCCGCCCACTAGCGGGAGCCGGGGAGCTGTTTTTT. The chain is built from TRBV1 and TRBJ2-2; the DNA was not used to check the table's D call, TRBD2. TRBV1 is a known pseudogene. The CDR3 has 15 amino acids.